One T cell receptor (beta chain) is described in this entry. The sample belongs to a study of cytomegalovirus exposure and HLA in healthy donors. The CDR3 extends over 15 amino acids. V lost 6 bases and J lost 8, with 19 bases in between. Primers included in the PCR were 60 Vbeta and 13 Jbeta primers. Measured with immunoSEQ multiplex PCR; TCRdb has only the in-frame clones, and not every one. The table has about 200,000 clones, roughly 70% seen once. The V call is TRBV23-1, the J call TRBJ1-4; possibly TRBD1 for D (5 bases). TRBV23-1 is an ORF, with its function uncertain. This receptor was identified in a man between 40 and 49 years old in good health and CMV-seropositive. Sequencing used PBMCs. In DNA form, the CDR3 reads TGCGCCAGCAGCCTTCGGGGGGTCAGAAAGGAAAAACTGTTTTTT. It yields the protein CASSLRGVRKEKLFF.